A selection of T cell receptor beta chains follows, all from one sample in a study of blood T cell repertoires in COVID-19. Assay used: immunoSEQ multiplex PCR; TCRdb lists only in-frame clones, some missing. The data hold tens of thousands of clones, with roughly four fifths observed a single time. Sequencing was performed on peripheral blood. These receptors all stem from a man older than 75 with acute or convalescent COVID-19. Both conserved end residues are part of each CDR3. Each record gives: J gene, D gene, CDR3 length, V gene, clone size, CDR3 protein, CDR3 DNA. D genes are given only for firm matches. Expanded clones are given a class, and other clones once, few, many or no size at all.

TRBJ1-2 . 14 TRBV29-1 . CSVEEQATNYGYTF TGCAGCGTTGAAGAACAGGCAACTAACTATGGCTACACCTTC
TRBJ1-1 . 13 TRBV18 . CASSSGGDTEAFF TGTGCCAGCTCCTCAGGAGGGGACACTGAAGCTTTCTTT
TRBJ1-1 TRBD1 15 TRBV7-6 . CASSPGTGIDTEAFF TGTGCCAGCAGCCCCGGGACAGGCATAGACACTGAAGCTTTCTTT
TRBJ1-1 TRBD1 14 TRBV28 . CASTNPGQGVEAFF TGTGCCAGCACCAATCCGGGACAGGGGGTTGAAGCTTTCTTT
TRBJ1-5 . 16 TRBV7-8 . CASRLTVGGPGQPQHF TGTGCCAGCAGACTAACAGTGGGAGGCCCCGGGCAGCCCCAGCATTTT
TRBJ1-1 . 13 TRBV19 . CASSIQGNTEAFF TGTGCCAGTAGTATACAGGGGAACACTGAAGCTTTCTTT
TRBJ1-2 TRBD1 12 TRBV3-1/TRBV3-2 . CAVLNRGQGYTF TGTGCCGTCCTAAACAGGGGGCAAGGCTACACCTTC
TRBJ1-6 . 15 TRBV6-2/TRBV6-3 . CASSYGRGGGSPLHF TGTGCCAGCAGTTACGGGCGGGGAGGCGGTTCACCCCTCCACTTT
TRBJ2-2 TRBD1 15 TRBV19 . CASSNPGQGTGELFF TGTGCCAGTAGTAACCCGGGACAGGGAACCGGGGAGCTGTTTTTT
TRBJ1-4 TRBD1 16 TRBV28 few CASSPGTGWTNEKLFF TGTGCCAGCAGTCCCGGGACAGGGTGGACTAATGAAAAACTGTTTTTT
TRBJ1-4 . 16 TRBV6-1 . CASSVGQGFGLAKLFF TGTGCCAGCAGTGTGGGCCAGGGGTTCGGTCTTGCAAAACTGTTTTTT
TRBJ2-7 . 14 TRBV5-6 . CASSSDSPNYEQYF TGTGCCAGCAGCTCGGACAGCCCCAACTACGAGCAGTACTTC